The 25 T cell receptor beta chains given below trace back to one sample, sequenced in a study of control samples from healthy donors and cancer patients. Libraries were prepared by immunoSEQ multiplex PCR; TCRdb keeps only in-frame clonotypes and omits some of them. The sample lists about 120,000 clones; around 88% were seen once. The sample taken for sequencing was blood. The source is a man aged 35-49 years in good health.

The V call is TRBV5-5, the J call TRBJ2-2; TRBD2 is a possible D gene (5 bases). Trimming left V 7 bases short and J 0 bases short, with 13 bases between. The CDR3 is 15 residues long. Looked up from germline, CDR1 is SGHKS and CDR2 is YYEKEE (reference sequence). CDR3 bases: TGTGCCAGCGGGGTTGCGGGCCCGAACACCGGGGAGCTGTTTTTT. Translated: CASGVAGPNTGELFF.

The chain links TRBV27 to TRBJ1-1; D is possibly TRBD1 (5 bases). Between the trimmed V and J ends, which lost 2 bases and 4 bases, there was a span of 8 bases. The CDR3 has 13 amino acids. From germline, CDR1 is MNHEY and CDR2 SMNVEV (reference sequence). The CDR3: CASSLRGSTEAFF. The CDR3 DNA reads TGTGCCAGCAGTTTACGGGGGTCCACTGAAGCTTTCTTT.

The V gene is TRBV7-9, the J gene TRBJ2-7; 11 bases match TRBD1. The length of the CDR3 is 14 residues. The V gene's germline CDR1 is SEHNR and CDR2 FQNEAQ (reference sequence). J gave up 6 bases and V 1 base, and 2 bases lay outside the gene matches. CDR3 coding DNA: TGTGCCAGCAGCTTAGTAGGGACAGGGGGCGAGCAGTACTTC. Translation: CASSLVGTGGEQYF.

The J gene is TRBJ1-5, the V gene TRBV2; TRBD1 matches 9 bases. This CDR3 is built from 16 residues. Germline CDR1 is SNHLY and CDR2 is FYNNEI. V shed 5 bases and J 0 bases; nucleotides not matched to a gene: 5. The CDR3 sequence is CASSRRQGDSNQPQHF. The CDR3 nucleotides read TGTGCCAGCAGTCGTCGACAGGGGGATAGCAATCAGCCCCAGCATTTT.

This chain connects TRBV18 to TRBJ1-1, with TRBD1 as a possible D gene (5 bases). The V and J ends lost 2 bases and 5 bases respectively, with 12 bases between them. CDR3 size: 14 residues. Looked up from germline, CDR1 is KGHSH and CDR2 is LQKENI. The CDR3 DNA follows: TGTGCCAGCTCACCAAAAGGGGAGGGGACTGAAGCTTTCTTT. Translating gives CASSPKGEGTEAFF.

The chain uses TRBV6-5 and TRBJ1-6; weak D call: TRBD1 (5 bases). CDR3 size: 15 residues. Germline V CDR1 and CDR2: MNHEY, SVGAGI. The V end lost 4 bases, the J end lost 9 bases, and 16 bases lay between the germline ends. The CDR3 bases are TGTGCCAGCAGTTTCGAAAATAGGGGTACTTCACCCCTCCACTTT. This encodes CASSFENRGTSPLHF.

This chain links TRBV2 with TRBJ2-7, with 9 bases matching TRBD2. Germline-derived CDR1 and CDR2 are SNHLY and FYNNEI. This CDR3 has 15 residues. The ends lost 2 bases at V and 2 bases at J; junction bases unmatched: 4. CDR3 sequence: CASSEPAGGTYEQYF. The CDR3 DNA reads TGTGCCAGCAGTGAACCAGCGGGGGGAACCTACGAGCAGTACTTC.

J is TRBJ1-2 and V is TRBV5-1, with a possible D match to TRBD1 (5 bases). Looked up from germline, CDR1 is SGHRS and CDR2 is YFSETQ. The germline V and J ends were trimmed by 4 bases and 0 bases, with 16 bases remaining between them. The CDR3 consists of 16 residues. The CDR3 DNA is TGCGCCAGCAGCCCCTTCGGTGGGGGGACTAACTATGGCTACACCTTC. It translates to CASSPFGGGTNYGYTF.

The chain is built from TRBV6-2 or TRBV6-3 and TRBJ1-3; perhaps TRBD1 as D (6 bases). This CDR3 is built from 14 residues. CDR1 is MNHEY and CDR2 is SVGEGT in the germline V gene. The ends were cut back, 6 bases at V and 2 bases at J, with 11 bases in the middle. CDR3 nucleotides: TGTGCCAGCAGCCGAACAGGGACTGGAAACACCATATATTTT. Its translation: CASSRTGTGNTIYF.

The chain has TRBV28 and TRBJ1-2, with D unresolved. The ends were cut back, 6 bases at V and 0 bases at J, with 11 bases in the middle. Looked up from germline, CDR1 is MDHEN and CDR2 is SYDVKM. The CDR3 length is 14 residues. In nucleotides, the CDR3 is TGTGCCAGCAGGGAGTGGCAGGCTAACTATGGCTACACCTTC. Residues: CASREWQANYGYTF.

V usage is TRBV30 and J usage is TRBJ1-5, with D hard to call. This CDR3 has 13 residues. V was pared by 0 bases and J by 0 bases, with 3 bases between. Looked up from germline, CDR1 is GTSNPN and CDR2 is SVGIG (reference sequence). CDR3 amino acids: CAWSVNSNQPQHF. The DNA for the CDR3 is TGTGCCTGGAGTGTAAATAGCAATCAGCCCCAGCATTTT. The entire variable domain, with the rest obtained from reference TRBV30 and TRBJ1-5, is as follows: SQTIHQWPATLVQPVGSPLSLECTVEGTSNPNLYWYRQAAGRGLQLLFYSVGIGQISSEVPQNLSASRPQDRQFILSSKKLLLSDSGFYLCAWSVNSNQPQHFGDGTRLSIL.

The chain's CDR3 is CASSSGLAGYTDTQYF. The CDR3 DNA sequence: TGTGCCAGCAGCTCCGGACTAGCGGGCTACACAGATACGCAGTATTTT. The chain has TRBV28 and TRBJ2-3; TRBD2 matches at 11 bases. There are 16 residues in the CDR3. Germline-derived CDR1 and CDR2 are MDHEN and SYDVKM. Unmatched junction bases numbered 7, after V lost 6 bases and J lost 2 bases.

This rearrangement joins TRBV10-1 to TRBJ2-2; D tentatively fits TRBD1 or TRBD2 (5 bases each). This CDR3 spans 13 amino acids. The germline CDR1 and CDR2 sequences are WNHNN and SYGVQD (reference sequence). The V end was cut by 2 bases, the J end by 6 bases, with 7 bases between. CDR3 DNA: TGCGCCAGCAGTGAGAGGGGACCCGGGGAGCTGTTTTTT. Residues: CASSERGPGELFF.

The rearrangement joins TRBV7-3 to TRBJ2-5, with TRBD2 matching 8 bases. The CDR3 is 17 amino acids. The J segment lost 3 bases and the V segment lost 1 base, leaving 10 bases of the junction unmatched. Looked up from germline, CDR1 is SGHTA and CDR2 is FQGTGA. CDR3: CASSLKRGSGDKETQYF. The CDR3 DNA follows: TGTGCCAGCAGCTTAAAGAGAGGTAGCGGGGACAAAGAGACCCAGTACTTC.

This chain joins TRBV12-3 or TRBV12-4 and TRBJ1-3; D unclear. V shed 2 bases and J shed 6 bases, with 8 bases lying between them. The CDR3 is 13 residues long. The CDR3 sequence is CASSLWAQNTIYF. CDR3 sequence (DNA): TGTGCCAGCAGTTTATGGGCTCAAAACACCATATATTTT.

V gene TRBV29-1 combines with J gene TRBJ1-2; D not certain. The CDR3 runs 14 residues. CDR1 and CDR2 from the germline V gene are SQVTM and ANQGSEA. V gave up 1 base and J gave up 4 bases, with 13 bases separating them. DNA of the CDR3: TGCAGCGTTGAAGGTTCTCCCCGGGGCTATGGCTACACCTTC. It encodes CSVEGSPRGYGYTF. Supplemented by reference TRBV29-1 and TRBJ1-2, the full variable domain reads SAVISQKPSRDICQRGTSLTIQCQVDSQVTMMFWYRQQPGQSLTLIATANQGSEATYESGFVIDKFPISRPNLTFSTLTVSNMSPEDSSIYLCSVEGSPRGYGYTFGSGTRLTVV.

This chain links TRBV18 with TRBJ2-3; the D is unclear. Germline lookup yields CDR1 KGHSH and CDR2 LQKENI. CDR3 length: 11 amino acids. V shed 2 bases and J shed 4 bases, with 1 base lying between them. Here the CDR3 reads CASSPADTQYF. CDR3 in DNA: TGTGCCAGCTCACCAGCAGATACGCAGTATTTT.

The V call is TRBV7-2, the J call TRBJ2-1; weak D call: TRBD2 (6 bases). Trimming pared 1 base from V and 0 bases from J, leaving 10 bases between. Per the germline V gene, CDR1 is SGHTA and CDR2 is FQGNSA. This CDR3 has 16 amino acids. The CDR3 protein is CASSLGSGSSYNEQFF. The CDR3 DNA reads TGTGCCAGCAGCTTAGGTAGCGGTAGCTCCTACAATGAGCAGTTCTTC.

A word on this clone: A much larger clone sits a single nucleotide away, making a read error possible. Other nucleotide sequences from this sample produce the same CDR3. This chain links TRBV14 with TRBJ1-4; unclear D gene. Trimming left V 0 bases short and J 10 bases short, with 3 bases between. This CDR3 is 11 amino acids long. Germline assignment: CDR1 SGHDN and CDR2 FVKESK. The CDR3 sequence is CASSQDRKLFF. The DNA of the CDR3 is TGTGCCAGCAGCCAAGATCGAAAACTGTTTTTT.

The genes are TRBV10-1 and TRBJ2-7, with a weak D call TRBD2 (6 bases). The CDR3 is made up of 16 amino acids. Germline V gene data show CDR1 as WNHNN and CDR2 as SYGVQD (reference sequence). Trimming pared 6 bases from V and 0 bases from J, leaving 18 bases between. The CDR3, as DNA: TGCGCCAGCAGGCCAACCCCGGGAGAGACCTCCTACGAGCAGTACTTC. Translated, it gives CASRPTPGETSYEQYF.

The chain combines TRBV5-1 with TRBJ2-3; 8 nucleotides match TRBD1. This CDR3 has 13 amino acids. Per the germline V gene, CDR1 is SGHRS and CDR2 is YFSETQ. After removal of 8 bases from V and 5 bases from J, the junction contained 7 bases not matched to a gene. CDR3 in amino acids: CASTRGRVDTQYF. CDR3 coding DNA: TGCGCCAGTACCAGGGGGCGTGTAGATACGCAGTATTTT. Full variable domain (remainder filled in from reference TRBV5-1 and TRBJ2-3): KAGVTQTPRYLIKTRGQQVTLSCSPISGHRSVSWYQQTPGQGLQFLFEYFSETQRNKGNFPGRFSGRQFSNSRSEMNVSTLELGDSALYLCASTRGRVDTQYFGPGTRLTVL.

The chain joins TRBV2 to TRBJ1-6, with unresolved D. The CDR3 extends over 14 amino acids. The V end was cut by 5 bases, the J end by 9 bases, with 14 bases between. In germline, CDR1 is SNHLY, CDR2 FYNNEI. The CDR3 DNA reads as TGTGCCAGCAGTCCCTCAGTTAATCGTTCACCCCTCCACTTT. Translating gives CASSPSVNRSPLHF. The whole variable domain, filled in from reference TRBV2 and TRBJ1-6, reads EPEVTQTPSHQVTQMGQEVILRCVPISNHLYFYWYRQILGQKVEFLVSFYNNEISEKSEIFDDQFSVERPDGSNFTLKIRSTKLEDSAMYFCASSPSVNRSPLHFGNGTRLTVT.

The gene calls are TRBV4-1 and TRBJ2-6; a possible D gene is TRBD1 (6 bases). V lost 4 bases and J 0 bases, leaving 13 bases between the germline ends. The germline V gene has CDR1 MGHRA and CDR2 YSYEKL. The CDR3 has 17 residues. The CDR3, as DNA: TGCGCCAGCAGCCCAACGCAGGGGCGCTCTGGGGCCAACGTCCTGACTTTC. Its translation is CASSPTQGRSGANVLTF.

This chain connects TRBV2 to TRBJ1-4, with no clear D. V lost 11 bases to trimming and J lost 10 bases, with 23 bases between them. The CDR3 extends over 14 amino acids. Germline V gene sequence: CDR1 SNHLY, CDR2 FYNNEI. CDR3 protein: CAGKNEVARGKLFF. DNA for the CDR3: TGTGCCGGAAAAAACGAGGTAGCTCGAGGAAAACTGTTTTTT.

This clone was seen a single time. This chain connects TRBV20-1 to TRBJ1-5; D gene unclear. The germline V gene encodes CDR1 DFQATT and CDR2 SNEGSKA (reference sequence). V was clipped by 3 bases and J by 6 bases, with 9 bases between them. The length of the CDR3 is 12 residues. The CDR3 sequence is CSASGRSQPQHF. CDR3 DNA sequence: TGCAGTGCTAGTGGACGCAGTCAGCCCCAGCATTTT.